This entry lists 9 T cell receptor beta chains sequenced from one sample in a study of shared clonotypes between healthy human individuals. Only in-frame clones appear in the TCRdb table, and some are missing; sequencing was by immunoSEQ multiplex PCR. Seen here are roughly 2.1 million clones, around 93% observed once, and the top ten hold 1.5% to 2%. Naive CD8 cells, CD45RO-negative and positively selected for CCR7, excluded terminally differentiated effector memory CD45RA+ cells. The material sequenced was naive CD8+ T cells from PBMCs. These TCRs come from a man younger than 35 in good health. Some clones in this sample may be carry-over from other donors' samples.

This chain connects TRBV10-3 to TRBJ2-7, with 7 nucleotides matching TRBD1. CDR1 is ENHRY and CDR2 is SYGVKD in the germline V gene. This CDR3 has 15 residues. Germline trimming cut 3 bases from V and 4 bases from J; bases unmatched to any gene: 9. DNA for the CDR3: TGTGCCATCAGTGAAACGCGGACAGGAATTTACGAGCAGTACTTC. This encodes CAISETRTGIYEQYF.

This rearrangement joins TRBV28 to TRBJ2-1; D not certain. CDR3 length equals 14 residues. Trimming shortened V by 5 bases and J by 6 bases, and 14 bases separated the two germline ends. Germline CDR1 is MDHEN and CDR2 is SYDVKM. The CDR3 loop is CASSGVQTLNEQFF. The DNA for the CDR3 is TGTGCCAGCAGTGGCGTCCAGACCCTCAATGAGCAGTTCTTC.

In its sample, this clone was seen once. V usage is TRBV9 and J usage is TRBJ1-4; D gene unclear. V lost 3 bases, J lost 3 bases, and 12 bases lay in between. The CDR3 runs to 15 residues. CDR1 and CDR2 from the germline V gene are SGDLS and YYNGEE. DNA of the CDR3: TGTGCCAGCAGCGGACGGAGTAGCCCTAATGAAAAACTGTTTTTT. Protein product: CASSGRSSPNEKLFF.

J is TRBJ2-7 and V is TRBV29-1; D is unclear. Germline V gives CDR1 SQVTM, CDR2 ANQGSEA. The V end was cut by 0 bases, the J end by 2 bases, with 11 bases between. The CDR3 contains 14 residues. The CDR3 loop reads CSVEDRHPPYEQYF. CDR3 coding DNA: TGCAGCGTTGAAGACAGGCACCCCCCCTACGAGCAGTACTTC.

V usage is TRBV6-6 and J usage is TRBJ2-7; D perhaps matches TRBD2 (6 bases). Germline-derived CDR1 and CDR2 are MNHNY and SVGAGI (reference sequence). This CDR3 is built from 15 residues. Trimming shortened V by 2 bases and J by 2 bases, and 13 bases separated the two germline ends. This CDR3 is CASSYGSGAPYEQYF. CDR3 bases: TGTGCCAGCAGTTACGGGTCGGGAGCCCCCTACGAGCAGTACTTC.

This sequence joins TRBV30 and TRBJ1-1; D uncertain. This CDR3 is 14 amino acids long. Germline CDR1 GTSNPN, CDR2 SVGIG (reference sequence). V lost 0 bases to trimming and J lost 5 bases, with 13 bases between them. DNA of the CDR3: TGTGCCTGGAGTGTGGAGCTTCTGCGGACTGAAGCTTTCTTT. Amino acid sequence: CAWSVELLRTEAFF.

A remark on this clone: In the same sample, other DNA sequences code for this CDR3. The chain carries TRBV9 and TRBJ2-7; unclear D gene. This CDR3 has 13 amino acids. CDR1 and CDR2 (germline): SGDLS, YYNGEE. V lost 4 bases to trimming and J lost 0 bases, with 8 bases between them. In DNA form, the CDR3 reads TGTGCCAGCAGCCCCTCCAGCTCCTACGAGCAGTACTTC. Its translation: CASSPSSSYEQYF.

V is TRBV2 and J is TRBJ2-5, with D possibly being TRBD1 or TRBD2 (5 bases each). V lost 8 bases and J lost 5, with 21 bases in between. The V gene's germline CDR1 is SNHLY and CDR2 FYNNEI. The CDR3 sequence is 15 residues long. Written as DNA, the CDR3 is TGTGCCAGCGGCCGAACTATTGATAGGGACGAGACCCAGTACTTC. Encoded protein: CASGRTIDRDETQYF.

The J gene is TRBJ2-1, the V gene TRBV19, with TRBD2 identical over 11 bases. This CDR3 is built from 16 residues. CDR1 is LNHDA and CDR2 is SQIVND in the germline V gene (reference sequence). V shed 5 bases, J shed 4 bases, and the junction held 7 bases outside the gene matches. As DNA, the CDR3 is TGTGCCAGTAGTGTCGATAGCGGGAGGGTTTACAATGAGCAGTTCTTC. Translating it yields CASSVDSGRVYNEQFF.